This TCR beta chain was sequenced during a study of beta chain features in type 1 diabetes. Expressed TCRB transcripts got sequenced, as all isolated RNA was reverse transcribed. Libraries were prepared by immunoSEQ multiplex PCR; TCRdb keeps only in-frame clonotypes and omits some of them. The data show 250,000 to 300,000 clones, with roughly 8% seen just once and 1% held by the top ten. Regarding this clone: Germline is not matched at one junction end, which may reflect a read error. This sample also contains other DNA sequences that code for the same CDR3.

Germline CDR1 SGHTA, CDR2 FQGNSA. The CDR3 has 13 amino acids. Material: central memory CD4+ T cells from blood. The chain is built from TRBV7-2 and TRBJ2-1; D is perhaps TRBD2 (5 bases). The receptor was derived from a young woman in good health. Written as DNA, the CDR3 is TGTGCCAGCAGCCTAGCCGGGGACAATGAGCAGTTCTTC. Translating it yields CASSLAGDNEQFF.